This T cell receptor (beta chain) was sequenced in a study of graft-versus-host responses after intestinal transplantation. Study results and limitations: Within the allografts of patients who had graft-donor T cell macrochimerism, graft-versus-host to host-versus-graft clonal ratios were high.

With regard to this clone: Its antigen is not identified.

The germline CDR1 and CDR2 sequences are LGHNA and YSLEER. The ends lost 0 bases at V and 2 bases at J; junction bases unmatched: 9. This CDR3 has 18 residues. Produced via immunoSEQ multiplex PCR; TCRdb's table is partial and in-frame only. The table shows about 120,000 clones, with 90% occurring only once. The starting material was unstimulated CD4+ T cells sorted from spleen or lymph node cells, obtained before intestinal transplant. The chain recombines TRBV4-3 with TRBJ2-4; 8 bases align to TRBD2. The sequence was collected from a human donor who received an intestinal transplant. The CDR3 DNA reads TGCGCCAGCAGCCAAGATCTGGGCGGGGGGAACTCCAAAAACATTCAGTACTTC. This codes for CASSQDLGGGNSKNIQYF.